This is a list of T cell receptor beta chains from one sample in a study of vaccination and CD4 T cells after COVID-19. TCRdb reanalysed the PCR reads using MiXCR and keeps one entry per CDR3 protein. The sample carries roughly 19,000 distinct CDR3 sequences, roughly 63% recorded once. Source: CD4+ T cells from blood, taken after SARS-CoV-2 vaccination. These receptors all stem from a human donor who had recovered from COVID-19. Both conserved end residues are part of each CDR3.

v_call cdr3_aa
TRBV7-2 CASSLDRVGAEAFF
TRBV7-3 CASSQGGQGTTQYF
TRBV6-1 CASGPRGTDTQYF
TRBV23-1 CAVDRGNTGELFF
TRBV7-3 CASSFRGGATDTQYF
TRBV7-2 CASSVSGTSGSGELFF
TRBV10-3 CAISESKDFWNTDTQYF
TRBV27 CASSLLAGGSNQPQHF
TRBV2 CASSEFAGGNTEAFF
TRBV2 CASSDQLWAYGYTF
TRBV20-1 CSAAGGGRNEKLFF
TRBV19 CASSASNNQPQHF
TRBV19 CASGQAAGSPLHF
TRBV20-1 CSAVRGDTIYF
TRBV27 CASSFNEGGRYEQYF
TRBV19 CASSTVGMDSGNTIYF
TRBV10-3 CAISGTDTGELFF
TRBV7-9 CASSLIGRSLEQFF
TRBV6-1 CASRRDTRYEQYF
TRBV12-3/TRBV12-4 CASSRGGGSGTEQYF
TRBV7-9 CASSRSGRDSYEQYF
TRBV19 CASSIRQQPQHF
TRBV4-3 CASSQELAGGRSGELFF
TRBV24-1 CATSGAPSTDTQYF
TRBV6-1 CATTLSGDSGNTIYF
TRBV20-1 CSAPPTSGPYEQYF
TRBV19 CATMSGQSYEQYF
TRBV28 CASSLLGRGLVINQPQHF
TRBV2 CASSEGRGPNEKLFF
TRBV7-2 CASSLADRGKRIFQETQYF
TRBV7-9 CASSFLTSAGGSTDTQYF
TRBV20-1 CSASTGGPVKTQYF
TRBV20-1 CSVGDRQSYEQYF
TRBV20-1 CSASGLAGVSYEQYF
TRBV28 CASSLGQGAENGYTF
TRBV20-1 CSATGGHGHTDTQYF
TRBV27 CASSAMGQGSNEQFF
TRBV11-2 CASSLVGSSTGELFF
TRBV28 CASGLRPVYEQYF
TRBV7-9 CASSPSGRVSDTQYF
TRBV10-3 CAIRDSNQPQHF
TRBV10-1 CASSGWRERDTDTQYF
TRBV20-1 CSARTSNVGIPETQYF
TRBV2 CASSDGQIASYEQYF
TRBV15 CATSRDQGGLGETQYF
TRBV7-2 CASSPNSGNLFNEQFF
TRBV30 CAWSVPGGMNTEAFF
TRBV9 CASSVVGAGSPGELFF
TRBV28 CASRQHGSGNTIYF
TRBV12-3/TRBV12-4 CASRGTSGSFNEQFF
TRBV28 CASRYQNTGELFF
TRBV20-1 CSAVERRTNTGELFF
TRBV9 CASSVVSSAGELFF
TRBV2 CASRRDSSLAFF
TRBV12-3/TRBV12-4 CASSVHYEQYF
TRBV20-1 CSASLAGFTGELFF
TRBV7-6 CASSSPNHAETQYF
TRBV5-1 CASSWTGGGTGELFF
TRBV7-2 CASSFRTNSPLHF
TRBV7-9 CASSLVGSDTQYF